This T cell receptor (beta chain) was retrieved from a study of T-cell reconstitution after alpha-beta-depleted transplantation in children. Study outcomes and limitations: Newly produced T cells mostly provided counts and TCRbeta diversity after one year, as hyperexpanded clones declined. Where some patients showed high TCRbeta diversity at day 60, it came from recipient T cells and thymic progenitors that had survived. As was reported, about two months after transplant, alpha-beta T cells came from several hundred expanded graft clones.

The length of the CDR3 is 13 residues. The germline V and J ends were trimmed by 5 bases and 3 bases, with 11 bases remaining between them. Germline V gene sequence: CDR1 SGHTA, CDR2 FQGNSA. To note about this clonotype: The antigen is not known.

The authors prepared the TCRbeta library with unique molecular identifiers. MiXCR was run by TCRdb on the PCR reads, yielding one entry per CDR3 protein. The repertoire holds about 500,000 distinct CDR3 sequences, about an eighth seen once, with 12% to 15% in the top ten. Specimen: PBMCs, mostly from graft donor cells, collected 180 days after TCRalphabeta/CD19-depleted stem cell transplant. V gene TRBV7-2 combines with J gene TRBJ2-7; D gene uncertain. This clonotype was sampled from a female patient between 2 and 15 years old who had a stem cell transplant for aplastic anemia, so the T cells may come from the graft donor. CDR3 amino acids: CASSPRHRYEQYF. As DNA, the CDR3 is TGTGCCAGCAGCCCTAGACACCGCTACGAGCAGTACTTC. The whole variable domain, remainder taken from reference TRBV7-2 and TRBJ2-7, is GAGVSQSPSNKVTEKGKDVELRCDPISGHTALYWYRQSLGQGLEFLIYFQGNSAPDKSGLPSDRFSAERTGGSVSTLTIQRTQQEDSAVYLCASSPRHRYEQYFGPGTRLTVT.